The clone carrying this TCR beta chain has only a few counts. Its antigen is still unknown. Libraries were prepared by immunoSEQ multiplex PCR; TCRdb keeps only in-frame clonotypes and omits some of them. The data show more than 9,500 clones, with 75% to 80% seen just once and 0.85% to 0.95% held by the top ten. Germline V lookup: CDR1 GTSNPN, CDR2 SVGIG (reference sequence). V was clipped by 3 bases and J by 7 bases; unmatched bases: 10. This CDR3 is 15 amino acids long. This entry belongs to a study of chemoradiotherapy in HPV16-positive cancers. Whole-study findings and limits: Candidate HPV-specific clones and E7-related TCR motifs grew in tumor during treatment.

This material was collected from a patient who underwent chemoradiotherapy. The TCR originated in a human donor with HPV-associated anogenital cancer. The chain combines TRBV30 with TRBJ2-2; 8 positions match TRBD2. In nucleotides, the CDR3 is TGTGCCTGGAGGGACCGGGGACTAGGTATCGGGGAGCTGTTTTTT. It encodes CAWRDRGLGIGELFF.